What follows is one TCR beta chain and its context. The data originate from a study of cytomegalovirus exposure and HLA in healthy donors. CDR3 length equals 14 residues. The germline V gene encodes CDR1 MNHNS and CDR2 SASEGT. V shed 6 bases and J 5 bases; nucleotides not matched to a gene: 6. The PCR employed 60 Vbeta primers together with 13 Jbeta primers. TCRdb keeps only in-frame clones here, not all; method: immunoSEQ multiplex PCR. The sample holds approximately 110,000 clones, roughly 85% seen once. The material sequenced was PBMCs. The chain joins TRBV6-1 to TRBJ2-3; 9 positions match TRBD2. The TCR sequence derives from a woman aged 40 to 50 in good health and CMV-seronegative. CDR3 in amino acids: CASSPSGAGDTQYF. The CDR3 DNA follows: TGTGCCAGCAGCCCTAGCGGGGCGGGAGATACGCAGTATTTT.